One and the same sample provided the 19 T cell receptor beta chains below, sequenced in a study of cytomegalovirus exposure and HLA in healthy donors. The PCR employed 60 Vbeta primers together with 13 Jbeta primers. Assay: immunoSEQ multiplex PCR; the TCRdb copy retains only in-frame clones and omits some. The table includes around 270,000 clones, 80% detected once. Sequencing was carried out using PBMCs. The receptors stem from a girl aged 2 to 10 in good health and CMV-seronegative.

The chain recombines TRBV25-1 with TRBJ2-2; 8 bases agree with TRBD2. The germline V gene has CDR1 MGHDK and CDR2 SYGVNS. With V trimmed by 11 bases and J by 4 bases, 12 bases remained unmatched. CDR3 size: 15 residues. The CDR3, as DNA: TGTGCCTCAGCAGGTCGTCTAGCGGGCACCGGGGAGCTGTTTTTT. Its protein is CASAGRLAGTGELFF. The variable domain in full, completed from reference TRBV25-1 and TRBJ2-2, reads EADIYQTPRYLVIGTGKKITLECSQTMGHDKMYWYQQDPGMELHLIHYSYGVNSTEKGDLSSESTVSRIRTEHFPLTLESARPSHTSQYLCASAGRLAGTGELFFGEGSRLTVL.

In nucleotides, the CDR3 is TGTGCCAGCTACTTGGCTAGCGGCCCCTACGAGCAGTACTTC. Translated: CASYLASGPYEQYF. This chain links TRBV6-1 with TRBJ2-7, with 7 bases aligning to TRBD2. Germline V lookup: CDR1 MNHNS, CDR2 SASEGT. This CDR3 comprises 14 residues. V was pared by 8 bases and J by 2 bases, with 9 bases of the junction left unmatched.

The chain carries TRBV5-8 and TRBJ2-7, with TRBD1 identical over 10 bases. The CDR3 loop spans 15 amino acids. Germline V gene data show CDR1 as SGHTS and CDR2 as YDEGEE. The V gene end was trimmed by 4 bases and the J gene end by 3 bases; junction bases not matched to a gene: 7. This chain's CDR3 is CASSGPGQGIYEQYF. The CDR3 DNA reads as TGTGCCAGCAGCGGGCCGGGACAGGGGATCTACGAGCAGTACTTC.

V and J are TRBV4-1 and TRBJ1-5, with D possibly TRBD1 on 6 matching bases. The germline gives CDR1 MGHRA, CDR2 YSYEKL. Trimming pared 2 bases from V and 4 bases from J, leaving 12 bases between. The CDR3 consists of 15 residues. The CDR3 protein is CASSQPGQINQPQHF. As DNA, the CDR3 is TGCGCCAGCAGCCAACCTGGACAGATTAATCAGCCCCAGCATTTT.

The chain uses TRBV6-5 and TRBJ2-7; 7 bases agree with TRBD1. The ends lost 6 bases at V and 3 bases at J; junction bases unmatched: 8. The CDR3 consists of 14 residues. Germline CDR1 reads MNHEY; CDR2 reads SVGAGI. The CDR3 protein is CASRKTGEYYEQYF. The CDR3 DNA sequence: TGTGCCAGCAGGAAAACAGGGGAGTACTACGAGCAGTACTTC.

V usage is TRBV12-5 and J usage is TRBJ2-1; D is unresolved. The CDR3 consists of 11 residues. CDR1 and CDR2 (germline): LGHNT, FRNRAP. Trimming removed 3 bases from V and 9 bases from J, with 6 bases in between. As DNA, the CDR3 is TGTGCTAGTGGTTTAGAGGTTGAGCAGTTCTTC. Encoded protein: CASGLEVEQFF.

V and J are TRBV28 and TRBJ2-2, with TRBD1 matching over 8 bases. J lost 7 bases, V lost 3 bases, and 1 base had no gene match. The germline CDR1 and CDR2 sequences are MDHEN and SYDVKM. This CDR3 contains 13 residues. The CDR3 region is CASSLTGDGELFF. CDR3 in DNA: TGTGCCAGCAGTTTGACAGGGGACGGGGAGCTGTTTTTT. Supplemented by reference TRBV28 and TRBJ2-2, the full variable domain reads DVKVTQSSRYLVKRTGEKVFLECVQDMDHENMFWYRQDPGLGLRLIYFSYDVKMKEKGDIPEGYSVSREKKERFSLILESASTNQTSMYLCASSLTGDGELFFGEGSRLTVL.

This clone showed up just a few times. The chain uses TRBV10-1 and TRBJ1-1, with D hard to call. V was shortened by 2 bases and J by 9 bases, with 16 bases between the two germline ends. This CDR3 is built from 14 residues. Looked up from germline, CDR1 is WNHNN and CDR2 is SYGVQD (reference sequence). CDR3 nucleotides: TGCGCCAGCAGTGAGCTCCCGCAGGAATCTCAAGCTTTCTTT. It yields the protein CASSELPQESQAFF.

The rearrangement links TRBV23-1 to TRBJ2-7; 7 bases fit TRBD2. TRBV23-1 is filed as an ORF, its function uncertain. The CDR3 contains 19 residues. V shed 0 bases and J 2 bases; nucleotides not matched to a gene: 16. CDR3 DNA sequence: TGCGCCAGCAGTCAATCGATGGCTAGCGGCCTATCCGCGACCTACGAGCAGTACTTC. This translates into CASSQSMASGLSATYEQYF.

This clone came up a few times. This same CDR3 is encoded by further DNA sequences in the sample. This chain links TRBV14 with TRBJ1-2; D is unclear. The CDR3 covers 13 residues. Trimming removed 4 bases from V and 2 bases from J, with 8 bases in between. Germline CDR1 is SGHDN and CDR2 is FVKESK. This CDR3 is CASSREENYGYTF. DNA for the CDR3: TGTGCCAGCAGCCGGGAGGAAAACTATGGCTACACCTTC.

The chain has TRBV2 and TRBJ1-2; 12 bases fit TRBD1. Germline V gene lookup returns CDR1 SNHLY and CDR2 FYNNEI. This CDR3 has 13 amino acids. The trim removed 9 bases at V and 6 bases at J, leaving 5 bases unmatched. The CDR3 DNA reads TGTGCCAGGCGCGGGACAGGGGGCCATGGCTACACCTTC. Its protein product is CARRGTGGHGYTF.

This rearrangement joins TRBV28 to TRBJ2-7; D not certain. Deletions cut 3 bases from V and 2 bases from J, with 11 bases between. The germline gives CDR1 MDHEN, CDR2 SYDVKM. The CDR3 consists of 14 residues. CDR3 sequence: CASSFWAEAYEQYF. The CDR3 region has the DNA TGTGCCAGCAGTTTTTGGGCCGAAGCCTACGAGCAGTACTTC.

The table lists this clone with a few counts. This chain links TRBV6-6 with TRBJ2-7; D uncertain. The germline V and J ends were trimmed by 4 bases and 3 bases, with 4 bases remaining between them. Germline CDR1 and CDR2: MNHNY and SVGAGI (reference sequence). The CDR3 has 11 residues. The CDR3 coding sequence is TGTGCCAGCAGTTCACACTACGAGCAGTACTTC. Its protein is CASSSHYEQYF.

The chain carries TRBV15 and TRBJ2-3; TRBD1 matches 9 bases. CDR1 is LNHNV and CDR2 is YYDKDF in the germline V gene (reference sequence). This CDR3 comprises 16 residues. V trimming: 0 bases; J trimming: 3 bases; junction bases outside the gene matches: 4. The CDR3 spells CATSREGTGSTDTQYF. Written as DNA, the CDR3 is TGTGCCACCAGCAGAGAAGGGACAGGGAGTACAGATACGCAGTATTTT.

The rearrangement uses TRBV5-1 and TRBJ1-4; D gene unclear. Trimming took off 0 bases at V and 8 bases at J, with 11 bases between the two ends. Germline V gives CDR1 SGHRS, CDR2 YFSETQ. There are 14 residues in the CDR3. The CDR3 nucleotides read TGCGCCAGCAGCTTGGAAGCCCCCTGGGAAAAACTGTTTTTT. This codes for CASSLEAPWEKLFF.

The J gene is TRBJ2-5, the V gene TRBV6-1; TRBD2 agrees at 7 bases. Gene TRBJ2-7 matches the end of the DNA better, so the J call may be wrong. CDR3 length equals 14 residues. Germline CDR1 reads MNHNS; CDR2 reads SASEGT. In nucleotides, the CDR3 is TGTGCCAGCAGTGGGCTAGCGGAAACCTACGAGCAGTACTTC. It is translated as CASSGLAETYEQYF.

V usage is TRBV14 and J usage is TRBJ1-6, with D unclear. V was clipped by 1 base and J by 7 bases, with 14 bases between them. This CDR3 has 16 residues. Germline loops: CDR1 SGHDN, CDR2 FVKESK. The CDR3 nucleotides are TGTGCCAGCAGCCAAGGGCCGTTTGAAATGAATTCACCCCTCCACTTT. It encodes CASSQGPFEMNSPLHF.

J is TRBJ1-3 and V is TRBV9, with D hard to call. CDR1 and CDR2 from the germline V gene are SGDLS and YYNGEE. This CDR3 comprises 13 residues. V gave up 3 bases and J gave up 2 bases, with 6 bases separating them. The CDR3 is CASSERAGNTIYF. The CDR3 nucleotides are TGTGCCAGCAGCGAGCGAGCTGGAAACACCATATATTTT.

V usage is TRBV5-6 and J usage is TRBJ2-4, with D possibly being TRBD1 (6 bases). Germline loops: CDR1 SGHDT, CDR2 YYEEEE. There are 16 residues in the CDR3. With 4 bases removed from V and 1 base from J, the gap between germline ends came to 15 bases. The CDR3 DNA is TGTGCCAGCAGCCCCTACAGGGTGGGGGCCAAAAACATTCAGTACTTC. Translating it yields CASSPYRVGAKNIQYF. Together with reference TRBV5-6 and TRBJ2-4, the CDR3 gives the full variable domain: DAGVTQSPTHLIKTRGQQVTLRCSPKSGHDTVSWYQQALGQGPQFIFQYYEEEERQRGNFPDRFSGHQFPNYSSELNVNALLLGDSALYLCASSPYRVGAKNIQYFGAGTRLSVL.